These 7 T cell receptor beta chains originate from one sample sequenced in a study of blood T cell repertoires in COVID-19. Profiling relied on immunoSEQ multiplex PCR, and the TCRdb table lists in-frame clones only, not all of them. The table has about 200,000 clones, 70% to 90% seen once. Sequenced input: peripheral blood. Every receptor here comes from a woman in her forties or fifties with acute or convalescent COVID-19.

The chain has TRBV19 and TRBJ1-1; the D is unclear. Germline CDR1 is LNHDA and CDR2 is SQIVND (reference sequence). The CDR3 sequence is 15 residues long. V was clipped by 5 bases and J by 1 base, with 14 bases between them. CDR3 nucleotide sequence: TGTGCCAGTAGTTCGCCCCCCGGGAGGAACACTGAAGCTTTCTTT. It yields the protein CASSSPPGRNTEAFF.

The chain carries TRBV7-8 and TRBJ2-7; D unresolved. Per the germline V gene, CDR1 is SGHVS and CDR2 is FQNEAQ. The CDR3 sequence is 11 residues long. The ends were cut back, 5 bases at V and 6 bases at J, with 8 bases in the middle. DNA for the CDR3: TGTGCCAGCAGCCTCCAATCCGAGCAGTACTTC. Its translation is CASSLQSEQYF.

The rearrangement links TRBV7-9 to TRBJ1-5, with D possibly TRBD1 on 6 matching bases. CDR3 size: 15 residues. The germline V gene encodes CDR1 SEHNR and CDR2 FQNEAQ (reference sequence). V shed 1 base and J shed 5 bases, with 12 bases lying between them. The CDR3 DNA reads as TGTGCCAGCAGCTTAGGACAGGTAGGCGATCAGCCCCAGCATTTT. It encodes CASSLGQVGDQPQHF.

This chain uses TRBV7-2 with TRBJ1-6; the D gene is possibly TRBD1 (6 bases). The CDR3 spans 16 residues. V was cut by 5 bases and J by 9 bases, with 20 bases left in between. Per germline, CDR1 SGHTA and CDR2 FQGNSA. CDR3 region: CASSQMIGGSGSPLHF. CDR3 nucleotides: TGTGCCAGCAGCCAAATGATTGGGGGCTCTGGTTCACCCCTCCACTTT.

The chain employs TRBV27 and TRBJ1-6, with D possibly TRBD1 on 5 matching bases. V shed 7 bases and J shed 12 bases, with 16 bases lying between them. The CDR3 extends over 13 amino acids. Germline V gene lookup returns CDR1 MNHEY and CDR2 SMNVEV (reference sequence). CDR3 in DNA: TGTGCCAGCACCTTAAGGGGTTTGGGACCCCTCCACTTT. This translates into CASTLRGLGPLHF.

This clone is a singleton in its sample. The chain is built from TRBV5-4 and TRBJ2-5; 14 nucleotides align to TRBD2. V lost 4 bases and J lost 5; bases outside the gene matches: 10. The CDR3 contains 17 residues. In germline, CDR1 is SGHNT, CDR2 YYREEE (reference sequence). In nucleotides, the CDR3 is TGTGCCAGCAGCCCGGGGACTAGCGGGGGCCGGGGGGAGACCCAGTACTTC. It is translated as CASSPGTSGGRGETQYF.

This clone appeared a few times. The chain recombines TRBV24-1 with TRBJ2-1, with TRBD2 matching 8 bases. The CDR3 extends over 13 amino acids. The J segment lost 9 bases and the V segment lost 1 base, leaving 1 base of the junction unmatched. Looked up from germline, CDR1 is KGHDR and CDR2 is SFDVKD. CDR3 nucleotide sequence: TGTGCCACCAGTGATTTCGGGGGGGGTGAGCAGTTCTTC. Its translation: CATSDFGGGEQFF.